These 11 T cell receptor beta chains share one sample of origin, sequenced in a study of CD8 T cells in ankylosing spondylitis. Each CDR3 protein is one row after TCRdb ran MiXCR on the 5' RACE reads. This sample carries 380,000 or so distinct CDR3 sequences, 20% to 25% of them seen once, and the ten largest clones take 10% to 15%. Input material: blood, either unsorted or a sorted T cell fraction (not recorded which). Receptor source: a male donor with ankylosing spondylitis or in good health (not recorded which).

The J gene is TRBJ2-1, the V gene TRBV20-1; TRBD2 matches 10 bases. This CDR3 comprises 13 residues. The V gene end was trimmed by 3 bases and the J gene end by 6 bases; junction bases not matched to a gene: 2. Germline-derived CDR1 and CDR2 are DFQATT and SNEGSKA (reference sequence). CDR3 DNA sequence: TGCAGTGCTAGCGCTAGCGGGGGCAATGAGCAGTTCTTC. Protein: CSASASGGNEQFF.

This clonotype was seen a few times. The chain has TRBV6-2 or TRBV6-3 and TRBJ2-1; D unresolved. Germline V lookup: CDR1 MNHEY, CDR2 SVGEGT. Deletions cut 0 bases from V and 8 bases from J, with 11 bases between. The length of the CDR3 is 14 residues. The CDR3 loop is CASSYSKTTYEQFF. CDR3 sequence (DNA): TGTGCCAGCAGTTACTCGAAAACCACCTATGAGCAGTTCTTC.

This clonotype was counted only a few times. The chain uses TRBV5-1 and TRBJ2-2; D is undetermined. Trimming removed 1 base at V and 6 bases at J, with 7 bases between. The CDR3 consists of 13 residues. Germline V gene lookup returns CDR1 SGHRS and CDR2 YFSETQ. The CDR3 here is CASSLPPSGELFF. The CDR3 DNA reads as TGCGCCAGCAGCTTGCCGCCGTCCGGGGAGCTGTTTTTT.

This clonotype has only a few counts. The chain links TRBV7-9 to TRBJ2-3, with D hard to call. The germline CDR1 and CDR2 sequences are SEHNR and FQNEAQ (reference sequence). The V end lost 0 bases, the J end lost 3 bases, and 16 bases lay between the germline ends. This CDR3 contains 17 residues. The CDR3 protein is CASSLATANFGTDTQYF. The CDR3 DNA is TGTGCCAGCAGCTTAGCGACGGCTAATTTTGGGACAGATACGCAGTATTTT.

The chain has TRBV18 and TRBJ2-7; D call uncertain. Trimming took 5 bases from V and 2 from J, leaving 13 bases between them. This CDR3 is built from 14 residues. Germline V gene data show CDR1 as KGHSH and CDR2 as LQKENI. The CDR3 DNA is TGTGCCAGCTCAACCGGCGCCCCTACCTACGAGCAGTACTTC. Protein sequence: CASSTGAPTYEQYF.

The CDR3 sequence: CASSPGVRYEQYF. CDR3 sequence (DNA): TGTGCCAGCAGCCCCGGGGTAAGATACGAGCAGTACTTC. The chain has TRBV7-9 and TRBJ2-7; D possibly corresponds to TRBD2 (5 bases). CDR3 length: 13 amino acids. With 5 bases removed from V and 4 bases from J, the gap between germline ends came to 12 bases. Per germline, CDR1 SEHNR and CDR2 FQNEAQ (reference sequence).

The gene calls are TRBV11-2 and TRBJ2-2; possibly TRBD2 for D (5 bases). Germline assignment: CDR1 SGHAT and CDR2 FQNNGV. V was clipped by 1 base and J by 0 bases, with 12 bases between them. This CDR3 comprises 17 residues. CDR3 in DNA: TGTGCCAGCAGCTTAGCCGGGAAGGGTCCGAACACCGGGGAGCTGTTTTTT. The encoded protein is CASSLAGKGPNTGELFF.

By share, this clonotype ranks as medium-sized (0.01 to 0.1%). The rearrangement joins TRBV11-2 to TRBJ2-1, with 7 bases that match TRBD2. This CDR3 has 18 amino acids. The junction had 17 bases not matched to a gene; V was cut back by 7 bases and J by 2 bases. Germline CDR1 SGHAT, CDR2 FQNNGV. CDR3 bases: TGTGCCAGCACCCAGTGGCTAGCGGACGAGACCCCCTACAATGAGCAGTTCTTC. Translated, it gives CASTQWLADETPYNEQFF.

The chain joins TRBV29-1 to TRBJ2-1; TRBD1 aligns across 7 bases. With 8 bases clipped from V and 8 bases from J, the junction kept 12 bases outside the gene matches. Germline V gene lookup returns CDR1 SQVTM and CDR2 ANQGSEA. The CDR3 length is 13 residues. The CDR3 here is CSLWDSGAYEQFF. The CDR3 DNA follows: TGCAGCCTCTGGGACAGTGGGGCCTATGAGCAGTTCTTC.

This clonotype was counted a few times. The rearrangement links TRBV7-8 to TRBJ2-2; TRBD1 matches 7 bases. V lost 5 bases to trimming and J lost 3 bases; unmatched junction nucleotides: 6. This CDR3 is 15 amino acids long. In germline, CDR1 is SGHVS, CDR2 FQNEAQ. DNA of the CDR3: TGTGCCAGCAGCCCGACAGGGAGAGACACCGGGGAGCTGTTTTTT. It codes for CASSPTGRDTGELFF.

This clonotype was counted only a few times. The chain joins TRBV20-1 to TRBJ2-7; 8 positions agree with TRBD2. Unmatched junction bases numbered 0, after V lost 3 bases and J lost 2 bases. The CDR3 runs 12 residues. Germline loops: CDR1 DFQATT, CDR2 SNEGSKA (reference sequence). CDR3 protein: CSARGLAYEQYF. The CDR3 coding sequence is TGCAGTGCTAGGGGACTAGCCTACGAGCAGTACTTC.